This TCR beta chain was identified during a study of T cell responses to AZD1222 COVID-19 vaccine (dated by TCRdb to 2020 to 2023). As for the study more broadly: TCR sequencing was performed for 230 to 250 trial participants, of whom about 200 were given two doses of AZD1222 and approximately 26 were given two doses of MenACWY control vaccine. Trial participants were enrolled into age subgroups of 18-55, 56-69 and 70-plus years, which contained about 160, 30 and 59 TCR-sequenced participants, respectively. Overall results and qualifications from the work: Conclusions about previously exposed vaccinees are limited, since just six or seven AZD1222 recipients were seropositive for SARS-CoV-2 at baseline. Most participants were white British and females outnumbered males, and the authors suggested that clonal diversity may have been underestimated. The vaccine-associated CD4 TCRs covered the entire spike protein, and the dominant responses fell in regions 160-218 and 743-854. Reportedly, almost half of the unique spike-specific TCRs recognized epitopes lying outside the regions that are mutated in the B.1.351 and B.1.1.7 variants. The 56-69-year group was small, and its depth increase did not reach significance, likely because of low power. A significant rise in spike-specific TCR breadth and depth was observed after two AZD1222 doses relative to day 0 and relative to MenACWY recipients. Because no day 14 peak-response samples were available, the repertoires could be characterized only after the peak T cell response.

The CDR3 regions of human TCRbeta chains were analyzed by immunosequencing. The source study handled its data this way. Repertoire TCRs were checked for matches against a reference library of SARS-CoV-2-specific TCRs that had been generated using the MIRA antigen-specificity platform. Breadth meant the fraction of unique TCRs that were SARS-CoV-2-associated, whereas depth meant the fraction of total T cells that were SARS-CoV-2-associated. Each spike-specific TCR was assigned to its reactive spike region and to a CD4 or CD8 class using the MIRA data. Log10-transformed breadth and depth values were compared by one-way ANOVA with Sidak's multiple comparisons tests. TCRdb obtained this table from immuneACCESS and retained in-frame rearrangements with V and J assigned. These tables miss some clones; where compared with another copy, unresolved V genes account for less than half of the shortfall, and the remainder is unexplained. V and J calls and clone size are those listed in that table; D and trimming were worked out from the DNA. In this sample the table shows approximately 120,000 clones, roughly 86% of which occur a single time. 4.4% of the sample is taken by the ten largest.

From cysteine to phenylalanine, the CDR3 is 15 amino acids long. The sequence is cut down to CDR3 DNA, 45 bases in frame from base 1. The germline V gene yields SGDLS for CDR1 and YYNGEE for CDR2. After removal of 1 base from V and 4 bases from J, the junction retains 5 bases not matched to a gene. A note on this clone: This receptor's antigen is unknown. The sample holds no much larger clone one base away, and base qualities are not on file.

The sample's time point label is to be understood as: about 28 days (+/-7) after the second vaccine dose. AZD1222 recipients with second doses at about 4 weeks or about 12 weeks were pooled, because spike-specific TCR depth and breadth did not differ between schedules. Vaccinee samples were obtained from the UK trials COV001 and COV002, which included a single-blind randomized controlled phase 2/3 trial of AZD1222 (ChAdOx1 nCoV-19) in healthy adults. For TCRbeta chain sequencing, PBMC samples were collected from trial participants at day 0 and at day 28 after the second dose. Recombination linked TRBV9 to TRBJ2-3, and 8 junction bases match TRBD2. The input for sequencing was peripheral blood, taken 28 days after the second AZD1222 dose. The origin of this receptor is an adult who received the AZD1222 COVID-19 vaccine. The nucleotide sequence reads TGTGCCAGCAGCGTAACTCCGGGGGGGCCAGATACGCAGTATTTT. The encoded protein is CASSVTPGGPDTQYF.